There are a few counts of the clone carrying this T cell receptor beta chain. Its antigen is undetermined. The data derive from a study of T cell repertoires in cytomegalovirus infection. Study-wide context: Based on public TCR beta signatures, there were indications of CMV infection and of a matching HLA type. Study conclusions and caveats: It was HLA-C-restricted CMV-specific TCR beta clonotypes that dominated the response ex vivo. The cumulative frequency of public TCR beta families distinguished individuals who carried CMV together with the relevant HLA.

TCRdb used MiXCR to reprocess the reads, holding one entry per CDR3 protein. The sample consists of some 920,000 distinct CDR3 sequences, roughly 30% of them appearing once. With 4 bases removed from V and 0 bases from J, the gap between germline ends came to 11 bases. CDR1 is ENHRY, CDR2 SYGVKD, per germline. The CDR3 is 15 amino acids. J is TRBJ2-3 and V is TRBV10-3; maybe TRBD1 (6 bases). The receptor was derived from a human donor in good health (CMV status not recorded). Some clones in this sample may be carry-over from other donors' samples. Specimen: cultured CD8+ T cells from PBMCs, collected from culture after CMV antigen stimulation. The chain's CDR3 is CAISVGQTSTDTQYF. As DNA, the CDR3 is TGTGCCATCAGTGTCGGACAGACTAGCACAGATACGCAGTATTTT.